These T cell receptor beta chains were read from a single sample in a study of siplizumab effects on memory and regulatory T cells. TCRdb's copy holds only in-frame clones and misses some; the assay was immunoSEQ multiplex PCR. The data hold 100,000 to 120,000 clones, with 85% to 95% observed a single time. The specimen sequenced was CD4+ T cells sorted from blood. The receptor set was obtained from a human donor in good health. The CDR3 runs from the conserved cysteine through the conserved F or W. The D gene is left open where the match is weak. The size field is filled for only some rows; it gives once, few, many or a size class.

D: .; J: TRBJ2-2; size: .; V: TRBV13; CDR3: CASSLSTGELFF; DNA: TGTGCCAGCAGCTTGTCCACCGGGGAGCTGTTTTTT
D: TRBD2; J: TRBJ2-1; size: .; V: TRBV7-8; CDR3: CASSAGLAGGGNEQFF; DNA: TGTGCCAGCAGCGCGGGACTAGCGGGAGGAGGCAATGAGCAGTTCTTC
D: .; J: TRBJ1-1; size: .; V: TRBV4-2; CDR3: CASSQVSGLNTEAFF; DNA: TGTGCCAGCAGCCAAGTCTCTGGGCTGAACACTGAAGCTTTCTTT
D: TRBD1; J: TRBJ1-5; size: .; V: TRBV19; CDR3: CASRLGQGGQPQHF; DNA: TGTGCCAGTAGACTCGGACAGGGGGGTCAGCCCCAGCATTTT
D: .; J: TRBJ1-4; size: .; V: TRBV27; CDR3: CASSSLGATNEKLFF; DNA: TGTGCCAGCAGTTCTCTTGGGGCAACTAATGAAAAACTGTTTTTT
D: .; J: TRBJ1-6; size: once; V: TRBV5-1; CDR3: CASSLDVNNSPLHF; DNA: TGCGCCAGCAGCTTGGACGTAAATAATTCACCCCTCCACTTT
D: TRBD2; J: TRBJ2-3; size: .; V: TRBV7-9; CDR3: CASSPYGTSGGTDTQYF; DNA: TGTGCCAGCAGCCCCTATGGGACTAGCGGGGGCACAGATACGCAGTATTTT
D: TRBD1; J: TRBJ2-1; size: .; V: TRBV5-6; CDR3: CASSATGSLYNEQFF; DNA: TGTGCCAGCAGCGCGACAGGGTCTCTCTACAATGAGCAGTTCTTC
D: .; J: TRBJ2-2; size: .; V: TRBV5-4; CDR3: CASSPRQTNTGELFF; DNA: TGTGCCAGCAGCCCTCGACAGACGAACACCGGGGAGCTGTTTTTT
D: TRBD1; J: TRBJ2-3; size: .; V: TRBV9; CDR3: CASSVGAGGTTDTQYF; DNA: TGTGCCAGCAGCGTAGGGGCAGGGGGTACCACAGATACGCAGTATTTT
D: .; J: TRBJ1-2; size: .; V: TRBV18; CDR3: CASSPTGSNYGYTF; DNA: TGTGCCAGCTCACCGACAGGATCTAACTATGGCTACACCTTC
D: .; J: TRBJ2-2; size: .; V: TRBV6-5; CDR3: CASSYGRTNTGELFF; DNA: TGTGCCAGCAGTTACGGCAGAACCAACACCGGGGAGCTGTTTTTT
D: TRBD2; J: TRBJ2-3; size: .; V: TRBV7-6; CDR3: CASSLGTSDTDTQYF; DNA: TGTGCCAGCAGCTTGGGGACTAGCGACACAGATACGCAGTATTTT
D: .; J: TRBJ1-2; size: .; V: TRBV9; CDR3: CASSASLIRRYGYTF; DNA: TGTGCCAGCAGCGCTTCTCTTATACGGAGATATGGCTACACCTTC
D: TRBD1; J: TRBJ2-7; size: once; V: TRBV5-4; CDR3: CASSWQGDARGEQYF; DNA: TGTGCCAGCAGCTGGCAGGGGGACGCCCGCGGAGAGCAGTACTTC
D: .; J: TRBJ2-7; size: .; V: TRBV19; CDR3: CASSNPLPASEQYF; DNA: TGTGCCAGTAGTAACCCCCTCCCCGCGTCCGAGCAGTACTTC
D: TRBD1; J: TRBJ1-1; size: .; V: TRBV25-1; CDR3: CASSELTGSNTEAFF; DNA: TGTGCCAGCAGTGAACTGACAGGGTCGAACACTGAAGCTTTCTTT
D: TRBD2; J: TRBJ2-1; size: .; V: TRBV9; CDR3: CASSVELADYNEQFF; DNA: TGTGCCAGCAGCGTAGAACTAGCGGACTACAATGAGCAGTTCTTC
D: TRBD2; J: TRBJ2-3; size: .; V: TRBV5-4; CDR3: CASSLASGTSTDTQYF; DNA: TGTGCCAGCAGTTTAGCTAGCGGGACAAGCACAGATACGCAGTATTTT
D: TRBD2; J: TRBJ2-3; size: .; V: TRBV6-5; CDR3: CASRLAGGADTQYF; DNA: TGTGCCAGCAGGCTAGCGGGGGGAGCAGATACGCAGTATTTT
D: .; J: TRBJ2-3; size: .; V: TRBV12-5; CDR3: CASGLGDLGGTDTQYF; DNA: TGTGCTAGTGGTTTGGGAGACCTGGGGGGCACAGATACGCAGTATTTT
D: TRBD1; J: TRBJ2-5; size: .; V: TRBV6-6; CDR3: CASRKDREYQETQYF; DNA: TGTGCCAGCAGAAAGGACAGGGAATACCAAGAGACCCAGTACTTC
D: .; J: TRBJ2-7; size: .; V: TRBV7-6; CDR3: CASSTNEGSSYEQYF; DNA: TGTGCCAGCAGCACTAACGAGGGGAGCTCCTACGAGCAGTACTTC
D: .; J: TRBJ2-3; size: .; V: TRBV11-3; CDR3: CASSGRTVHSQDTQYF; DNA: TGTGCCAGCAGCGGCCGGACAGTCCATTCTCAGGATACGCAGTATTTT
D: .; J: TRBJ1-1; size: .; V: TRBV30; CDR3: CAWGKGLDTEAFF; DNA: TGTGCCTGGGGGAAGGGGCTAGACACTGAAGCTTTCTTT
D: .; J: TRBJ2-7; size: .; V: TRBV5-8; CDR3: CASSLSGARMPRYEQYF; DNA: TGTGCCAGCAGCCTATCGGGAGCGCGTATGCCAAGGTACGAGCAGTACTTC
D: TRBD1; J: TRBJ2-7; size: once; V: TRBV9; CDR3: CASSVGDREPYEQYF; DNA: TGTGCCAGCAGCGTAGGGGACAGGGAACCCTACGAGCAGTACTTC
D: .; J: TRBJ2-7; size: .; V: TRBV6-5; CDR3: CASSRTVRNEQYF; DNA: TGTGCCAGCAGTCGGACGGTGCGTAACGAGCAGTACTTC